Presented here are 32 T cell receptor beta chains from one specimen sequenced in a study of blood T cell repertoires in COVID-19. Produced via immunoSEQ multiplex PCR; TCRdb's table is partial and in-frame only. The repertoire holds about 95,000 clones, with about 87% as singletons. The sequenced sample was peripheral blood. Source of these receptors: a human donor in a cohort sampled during active COVID-19.

V and J are TRBV19 and TRBJ1-5; a weak D match, TRBD1 (5 bases). The V end was cut by 3 bases, the J end by 1 base, with 10 bases between. The CDR3 sequence is 15 residues long. Per germline, CDR1 LNHDA and CDR2 SQIVND (reference sequence). The DNA of the CDR3 is TGTGCCAGTAGTATGAACCGACAGAGCAATCAGCCCCAGCATTTT. Protein: CASSMNRQSNQPQHF.

This chain links TRBV27 with TRBJ1-2; 8 bases line up with TRBD1. Germline trimming cut 2 bases from V and 8 bases from J; bases unmatched to any gene: 7. CDR1 and CDR2 from the germline V gene are MNHEY and SMNVEV (reference sequence). The CDR3 extends over 14 amino acids. The CDR3 DNA reads TGTGCCAGCAGTTTACAGGGGGCGCCGGGGGGCTACACCTTC. Its protein is CASSLQGAPGGYTF.

The chain combines TRBV27 with TRBJ1-1; D uncertain. Trimming pared 3 bases from V and 0 bases from J, leaving 8 bases between. This CDR3 contains 14 residues. CDR1 is MNHEY, CDR2 SMNVEV, per germline (reference sequence). The CDR3 bases are TGTGCCAGCAGTTTCAATTCCATGAACACTGAAGCTTTCTTT. Protein sequence: CASSFNSMNTEAFF.

The CDR3 spells CASSPTGYEQYF. The CDR3, as DNA: TGTGCCAGCAGCCCGACAGGCTACGAGCAGTACTTC. The chain combines TRBV7-9 with TRBJ2-7, with D maybe TRBD1 (6 bases). Trimming took off 5 bases at V and 3 bases at J, with 8 bases between the two ends. From germline, CDR1 is SEHNR and CDR2 FQNEAQ (reference sequence). This CDR3 is 12 amino acids long.

V is TRBV12-3 or TRBV12-4 and J is TRBJ2-2, with D possibly being TRBD2 (5 bases). The CDR3 sequence is 12 residues long. The V end lost 5 bases, the J end lost 6 bases, and 7 bases lay between the germline ends. DNA of the CDR3: TGTGCCAGCAGTCCGGGATCCGGGGAGCTGTTTTTT. This encodes CASSPGSGELFF.

This clone was picked up a small number of times. The CDR3 loop is CASKQMNTEAFF. The CDR3 coding sequence is TGTGCCAGTAAACAGATGAACACTGAAGCTTTCTTT. The V call is TRBV19, the J call TRBJ1-1; no clear D. Germline CDR1 reads LNHDA; CDR2 reads SQIVND (reference sequence). The CDR3 contains 12 residues. Trimming left V 7 bases short and J 0 bases short, with 6 bases between. Variable domain in full (rest from reference TRBV19 and TRBJ1-1): DGGITQSPKYLFRKEGQNVTLSCEQNLNHDAMYWYRQDPGQGLRLIYYSQIVNDFQKGDIAEGYSVSREKKESFPLTVTSAQKNPTAFYLCASKQMNTEAFFGQGTRLTVV.

V is TRBV28 and J is TRBJ1-6, with D possibly matching TRBD1 (5 bases). This CDR3 contains 13 residues. V lost 10 bases and J lost 2, with 9 bases in between. Germline V gene sequence: CDR1 MDHEN, CDR2 SYDVKM. The CDR3 DNA reads TGTGCCACCTTGACAGCCTATAATTCACCCCTCCACTTT. As protein: CATLTAYNSPLHF.

The chain couples TRBV6-2 or TRBV6-3 to TRBJ1-3; TRBD1 is a possible D gene (6 bases). The CDR3 consists of 18 residues. CDR1 MNHEY and CDR2 SVGEGT come from the germline V gene. Trimming pared 0 bases from V and 0 bases from J, leaving 15 bases between. The CDR3 protein is CASSYSTLQGLSGNTIYF. The DNA for the CDR3 is TGTGCCAGCAGTTACTCAACCTTACAGGGCCTCTCTGGAAACACCATATATTTT.

This clone was seen just once. The chain employs TRBV5-1 and TRBJ2-5; 8 bases match TRBD2. Germline CDR1 SGHRS, CDR2 YFSETQ. The CDR3 runs to 15 residues. Unmatched junction bases numbered 7, after V lost 2 bases and J lost 4 bases. CDR3: CASSFAGGERETQYF. The CDR3 region has the DNA TGCGCCAGCAGCTTTGCGGGGGGCGAGAGAGAGACCCAGTACTTC.

This rearrangement joins TRBV5-8 to TRBJ2-3; D may be TRBD2 (6 bases). The CDR3 consists of 14 residues. Trimming stripped 6 bases from V and 9 bases from J, with 20 bases between. In germline, CDR1 is SGHTS, CDR2 YDEGEE. For the CDR3, the DNA is TGTGCCAGCAACTCGGGACTTACCTGGGACACGCAGTATTTT. As protein: CASNSGLTWDTQYF. Using reference TRBV5-8 and TRBJ2-3 for the parts outside the CDR3, the full variable domain is EAGVTQSPTHLIKTRGQQATLRCSPISGHTSVYWYQQALGLGLQFLLWYDEGEERNRGNFPPRFSGRQFPNYSSELNVNALELEDSALYLCASNSGLTWDTQYFGPGTRLTVL.

The CDR3 nucleotides are TGCGCCAGCAGTACGGACAGGTCGACTGAAGCTTTCTTT. Protein: CASSTDRSTEAFF. The V and J genes are TRBV10-1 and TRBJ1-1; 7 nucleotides line up with TRBD1. The CDR3 sequence is 13 residues long. V lost 5 bases to trimming and J lost 5 bases; unmatched junction nucleotides: 5. Germline V gives CDR1 WNHNN, CDR2 SYGVQD (reference sequence).

For the CDR3, the DNA is TGTGCCAGTAGTACGACAGGGGGAGGATCACCCCTCCACTTT. As protein: CASSTTGGGSPLHF. The chain employs TRBV19 and TRBJ1-6; TRBD1 aligns across 9 bases. The CDR3 contains 14 residues. With 4 bases clipped from V and 10 bases from J, the junction kept 5 bases outside the gene matches. Germline CDR1 and CDR2: LNHDA and SQIVND (reference sequence).

The V call is TRBV21-1, the J call TRBJ1-1; the table names TRBD1, a call not compared with the DNA. TRBV21-1 is a pseudogene segment. This CDR3 region has 17 residues. CDR3 region: CASSKRQPKTANTEAFF. CDR3 in DNA: TGTGCCAGCAGCAAAAGACAACCGAAGACGGCGAACACTGAAGCTTTCTTT.

The V and J genes are TRBV7-6 and TRBJ2-5; 8 positions match TRBD2. The CDR3 has 16 amino acids. After removal of 4 bases from V and 0 bases from J, the junction contained 7 bases not matched to a gene. From germline, CDR1 is SGHVS and CDR2 FNYEAQ. The CDR3 bases are TGTGCCAGCAGCTCTCGGGGCGGGAGGTACCAAGAGACCCAGTACTTC. Protein: CASSSRGGRYQETQYF.

J is TRBJ2-7 and V is TRBV11-2; D may be TRBD1 (6 bases). The CDR3 sequence is 12 residues long. V lost 5 bases to trimming and J lost 12 bases, with 17 bases between them. From germline, CDR1 is SGHAT and CDR2 FQNNGV. The CDR3 loop is CASSVIQGKGYF. Here the CDR3 DNA reads TGTGCCAGCAGCGTCATACAGGGCAAGGGGTACTTC.

This clone was counted once. The genes are TRBV3-1 (or the pseudogene TRBV3-2) and TRBJ1-1; 8 bases match TRBD1. Germline loops: CDR1 LGHDT, CDR2 YNNKEL (reference sequence). The CDR3 runs 18 residues. Trimming at V came to 1 base and at J to 2 bases, leaving 12 bases not matched to a gene. This chain's CDR3 is CASSQVRQGARINTEAFF. As DNA, the CDR3 is TGTGCCAGCAGCCAAGTTCGGCAGGGGGCTAGGATAAACACTGAAGCTTTCTTT.

The chain has TRBV15 and TRBJ2-7; D might be TRBD2 (6 bases). With 3 bases removed from V and 5 bases from J, the gap between germline ends came to 8 bases. This CDR3 has 12 residues. Germline CDR1 and CDR2: LNHNV and YYDKDF (reference sequence). CDR3 nucleotide sequence: TGTGCCACCAGCAGTGAGCGGGACGAGCAGTACTTC. This gives the protein CATSSERDEQYF.

The V gene is TRBV9, the J gene TRBJ1-2; TRBD1 might be the D (6 bases). With 4 bases removed from V and 6 bases from J, the gap between germline ends came to 19 bases. The CDR3 runs 15 residues. Germline V gene sequence: CDR1 SGDLS, CDR2 YYNGEE. The CDR3 region is CASSPGHGYANGYTF. As DNA, the CDR3 is TGTGCCAGCAGCCCGGGACACGGATACGCTAATGGCTACACCTTC.

The rearrangement joins TRBV11-2 to TRBJ1-1; D possibly corresponds to TRBD1 (5 bases). In germline, CDR1 is SGHAT, CDR2 FQNNGV. The CDR3 runs to 15 residues. Trimming cost V 0 bases and J 11 bases, with 19 bases left between them. This CDR3 is CASSLDQAAGRQAFF. The DNA of the CDR3 is TGTGCCAGCAGCTTAGATCAGGCCGCAGGGCGGCAGGCTTTCTTT. The full variable domain, completed using reference TRBV11-2 and TRBJ1-1, is EAGVAQSPRYKIIEKRQSVAFWCNPISGHATLYWYQQILGQGPKLLIQFQNNGVVDDSQLPKDRFSAERLKGVDSTLKIQPAKLEDSAVYLCASSLDQAAGRQAFFGQGTRLTVV.

The gene calls are TRBV19 and TRBJ2-3; the match to TRBD1 covers 9 bases. The CDR3 spans 16 residues. V trimming: 7 bases; J trimming: 4 bases; junction bases outside the gene matches: 12. CDR1 is LNHDA, CDR2 SQIVND, per germline (reference sequence). This CDR3 reads CASTGTGHLFADTQYF. CDR3 DNA sequence: TGTGCCAGTACGGGGACAGGGCACTTATTTGCAGATACGCAGTATTTT.

This rearrangement joins TRBV19 to TRBJ2-7; perhaps TRBD2 as D (6 bases). The germline CDR1 and CDR2 sequences are LNHDA and SQIVND (reference sequence). Trimming took off 7 bases at V and 2 bases at J, with 12 bases between the two ends. This CDR3 spans 13 amino acids. The CDR3 nucleotides are TGTGCCAGTACCTCAGGCGGGGCCTACGAGCAGTACTTC. It encodes CASTSGGAYEQYF.

CDR3 DNA: TGTGCCAGCAGCTCCCGGGACAATACGCAGTATTTT. This sequence encodes CASSSRDNTQYF. The chain combines TRBV7-9 with TRBJ2-3; D might be TRBD1 (6 bases). Germline lookup yields CDR1 SEHNR and CDR2 FQNEAQ (reference sequence). This CDR3 region has 12 residues. V shed 4 bases and J shed 7 bases, with 9 bases lying between them.

J is TRBJ2-7 and V is TRBV5-1; 8 nucleotides agree with TRBD1. This CDR3 has 14 amino acids. After removal of 4 bases from V and 6 bases from J, the junction contained 9 bases not matched to a gene. CDR1 is SGHRS and CDR2 is YFSETQ in the germline V gene. The CDR3: CASSSRDRGSEQYF. The CDR3 DNA is TGCGCCAGCAGCAGCCGAGACAGGGGATCCGAGCAGTACTTC.

This clone was seen once. The chain links TRBV12-3 or TRBV12-4 to TRBJ2-2; TRBD1 agrees at 7 bases. The V gene end was trimmed by 5 bases and the J gene end by 6 bases; junction bases not matched to a gene: 3. The length of the CDR3 is 13 residues. The CDR3 DNA sequence: TGTGCCAGCAGTCCACAGGGGTCCGGGGAGCTGTTTTTT. Translating it yields CASSPQGSGELFF.

This chain joins TRBV30 and TRBJ2-1, with D maybe TRBD2 (5 bases). Germline values: CDR1 GTSNPN, CDR2 SVGIG (reference sequence). Trimming removed 1 base at V and 4 bases at J, with 14 bases between. This CDR3 is 15 amino acids long. The CDR3 nucleotides are TGTGCCTGGAGTGACCCCCTGTGGGAGTACAATGAGCAGTTCTTC. It is translated as CAWSDPLWEYNEQFF.

The chain recombines TRBV11-2 with TRBJ1-2; 7 bases match TRBD1. CDR3 length: 16 amino acids. Germline CDR1 reads SGHAT; CDR2 reads FQNNGV. Losses at the gene ends were 0 bases for V and 1 base for J; bases not matched to a gene: 5. The CDR3 is CASSLDRGRYNYGYTF. CDR3 sequence (DNA): TGTGCCAGCAGCTTAGACAGGGGGAGATATAACTATGGCTACACCTTC.

The rearrangement uses TRBV6-2 or TRBV6-3 and TRBJ1-2, with TRBD1 identical over 7 bases. Looked up from germline, CDR1 is MNHEY and CDR2 is SVGEGT. This CDR3 has 15 residues. V lost 6 bases, J lost 4 bases, and 11 bases stayed unmatched. CDR3 sequence: CASSGRGQTFYGYTF. The CDR3 bases are TGTGCCAGCAGCGGAAGGGGACAGACCTTCTATGGCTACACCTTC.

This clone was counted only a few times. The chain is built from TRBV6-5 and TRBJ2-3; 8 positions agree with TRBD2. The V gene's germline CDR1 is MNHEY and CDR2 SVGAGI. The CDR3 extends over 15 amino acids. The V segment lost 0 bases and the J segment 5 bases; nucleotides outside the gene matches: 4. CDR3 protein: CASSYSAGVQDTQYF. CDR3 DNA sequence: TGTGCCAGCAGTTACTCAGCGGGGGTCCAAGATACGCAGTATTTT.

This rearrangement joins TRBV9 to TRBJ2-5, with 8 bases lining up with TRBD2. V shed 1 base and J 5 bases; nucleotides not matched to a gene: 4. This CDR3 comprises 14 residues. Germline V gene sequence: CDR1 SGDLS, CDR2 YYNGEE. The CDR3 protein is CASSVSSGRETQYF. The CDR3 nucleotides read TGTGCCAGCAGCGTATCTAGCGGGCGCGAGACCCAGTACTTC.

The V call is TRBV25-1, the J call TRBJ1-2, with TRBD1 identical over 10 bases. This CDR3 contains 17 residues. Losses at the gene ends were 0 bases for V and 7 bases for J; bases not matched to a gene: 11. CDR1 and CDR2 (germline): MGHDK, SYGVNS. The CDR3 DNA reads TGTGCCAGCAGTGAATATGGGACAGGGGAAGTGGGGGGTGGCTACACCTTC. Encoded protein: CASSEYGTGEVGGGYTF.

The chain joins TRBV19 to TRBJ1-5; TRBD1 matches at 9 bases. J lost 9 bases, V lost 3 bases, and 3 bases had no gene match. The CDR3 spans 13 residues. CDR1 is LNHDA, CDR2 SQIVND, per germline (reference sequence). The CDR3 spells CASSMDRGRPQHF. Here the CDR3 DNA reads TGTGCCAGTAGTATGGACAGGGGACGGCCCCAGCATTTT.

For the CDR3, the DNA is TGTGCCAGCAGCCTAGTAGAGGGTTTGAACACTGAAGCTTTCTTT. It yields the protein CASSLVEGLNTEAFF. The V and J genes are TRBV13 and TRBJ1-1; D is uncertain. The germline V gene has CDR1 PRHDT and CDR2 FYEKMQ (reference sequence). CDR3 length equals 15 residues. Trimming took 5 bases from V and 0 from J, leaving 13 bases between them.